This T cell receptor beta chain was identified during a study of T-cell memory formation after mild COVID-19. Findings and caveats of the study: Clones shrinking from day 15 to 85 showed even CD4/CD8 mixes; later expanders tilted CD4+. Mostly located in CM and EM were contracting CD4+ clones, with contracting CD8+ clones located in EMRA. SARS-CoV-2 specificity was not confirmed for second-wave clones peaking on day 37.

This clonotype was detected only a few times. Antigen specificity is unknown. The CDR3 extends over 12 amino acids. CDR1 and CDR2 (germline): SGHAT, FQNNGV. J gave up 7 bases and V 5 bases, and 2 bases lay outside the gene matches. It was 5'RACE with constant-segment primers that produced the TCR alpha and TCR beta cDNA libraries, which carried sample barcodes and UMIs. TCRdb reprocessed the 5' RACE reads with MiXCR, giving one entry per CDR3 protein. Among 150,000 or so distinct CDR3 sequences listed, roughly 14% were seen once. The chain recombines TRBV11-2 with TRBJ2-1; TRBD2 matches at 7 bases. The TCR comes from an adult woman who had mild COVID-19 (a few samples of this study predate the infection). Cell type and time point are not known. Material: PBMCs or a T cell subset sorted from them (not recorded which). The CDR3 spells CASSRLANEQFF. CDR3 in DNA: TGTGCCAGCAGCCGACTAGCAAATGAGCAGTTCTTC. Full variable domain (missing parts from reference TRBV11-2 and TRBJ2-1): EAGVAQSPRYKIIEKRQSVAFWCNPISGHATLYWYQQILGQGPKLLIQFQNNGVVDDSQLPKDRFSAERLKGVDSTLKIQPAKLEDSAVYLCASSRLANEQFFGPGTRLTVL.